This TCR beta chain was sequenced in a study of cytomegalovirus exposure and HLA in healthy donors. The CDR3 has 15 residues. Deletions cut 0 bases from V and 1 base from J, with 11 bases between. Germline loops: CDR1 SGHNT, CDR2 YYREEE (reference sequence). The PCR was carried out with 60 Vbeta primers and 13 Jbeta primers. The table came from immunoSEQ multiplex PCR; TCRdb's copy has only in-frame clones and leaves some out. The table shows a few hundred thousand clones, with roughly 80% occurring only once. Source material: PBMCs. This clonotype was sampled from a woman aged 25 to 39 in good health and CMV-seronegative. The chain links TRBV5-4 to TRBJ2-7; possibly TRBD2 for D (6 bases). In DNA form, the CDR3 reads TGTGCCAGCAGCTTGGGAGTAGCGGATTCCTACGAGCAGTACTTC. This sequence encodes CASSLGVADSYEQYF.